Presented here are 15 T cell receptor beta chains from one specimen sequenced in a study of T cells in Graves' hyperthyroidism and ophthalmopathy. The TCR beta CDR3 regions underwent amplification using RNA transcripts as the source. The HTBI primer set served for first-round RT-PCR of the TCR CDR3. TCRdb fed the multiplex PCR reads into MiXCR, producing one record per CDR3 protein. The sample includes 350,000 to 400,000 distinct CDR3 sequences, 14% of them seen just once. The sequenced material came from blood. Receptors were obtained from a woman aged 55-69 years with Graves' hyperthyroidism.

This clonotype was observed many times. The chain carries TRBV24-1 and TRBJ2-1, with 9 bases identical to TRBD1. V shed 2 bases, J shed 4 bases, and the junction held 8 bases outside the gene matches. The germline V gene encodes CDR1 KGHDR and CDR2 SFDVKD. The CDR3 loop spans 17 amino acids. Here the CDR3 reads CATSDSTGGGTYNEQFF. In nucleotides, the CDR3 is TGTGCCACCAGTGATTCCACAGGGGGCGGAACATACAATGAGCAGTTCTTC.

This clonotype came up many times. V and J are TRBV24-1 and TRBJ2-3; 8 nucleotides align to TRBD2. The ends lost 10 bases at V and 2 bases at J; junction bases unmatched: 4. Germline CDR1 reads KGHDR; CDR2 reads SFDVKD. CDR3 length equals 13 residues. As DNA, the CDR3 is TGTGCCACAACAGCGGGAGCCACAGATACGCAGTATTTT. It encodes CATTAGATDTQYF.

The sample holds many counts of this clonotype. The chain couples TRBV7-9 to TRBJ2-7, with TRBD2 as a possible D gene (6 bases). This CDR3 is built from 18 residues. The germline V gene has CDR1 SEHNR and CDR2 FQNEAQ (reference sequence). Between the trimmed V and J ends, which lost 1 base and 0 bases, there was a span of 19 bases. Written as DNA, the CDR3 is TGTGCCAGCAGCTTAGTTTGGGACTTGCGGACGAGCTCCTACGAGCAGTACTTC. Its protein product is CASSLVWDLRTSSYEQYF.

This clonotype was seen more than once but under ten times. The CDR3 loop is CASSLTATSNTGELFF. The CDR3 nucleotides read TGTGCCAGCAGCTTGACCGCTACCTCGAACACCGGGGAGCTGTTTTTT. The V gene is TRBV5-5, the J gene TRBJ2-2; D unresolved. The CDR3 has 16 amino acids. The germline V and J ends were trimmed by 1 base and 0 bases, with 10 bases remaining between them. From germline, CDR1 is SGHKS and CDR2 YYEKEE (reference sequence).

This clonotype appeared many times. The V and J genes are TRBV20-1 and TRBJ2-5; D gene uncertain. Germline-derived CDR1 and CDR2 are DFQATT and SNEGSKA (reference sequence). The CDR3 is made up of 16 amino acids. Trimming left V 0 bases short and J 3 bases short, with 17 bases between. The CDR3 protein is CSARDSGSGPKETQYF. CDR3 nucleotide sequence: TGCAGTGCTAGAGATAGTGGGTCTGGGCCTAAAGAGACCCAGTACTTC.

This clonotype showed up many times. CDR3 bases: TGTGCCAGCAGCTCGCGACAGGGGGGATCTGAAGCTTTCTTT. Protein product: CASSSRQGGSEAFF. The chain has TRBV11-2 and TRBJ1-1; TRBD1 agrees at 9 bases. Germline V CDR1 and CDR2: SGHAT, FQNNGV. The CDR3 is 14 residues long. J lost 6 bases, V lost 4 bases, and 6 bases had no gene match.

This clonotype was recorded at least ten times. The V and J genes are TRBV11-3 and TRBJ2-5, with TRBD2 matching over 12 bases. Germline CDR1 SGHNT, CDR2 YENEEA. CDR3 length: 15 residues. V lost 3 bases, J lost 3 bases, and 2 bases stayed unmatched. CDR3 coding DNA: TGTGCCAGCAGCTTTAGACTAGCGGGAGAAGAGACCCAGTACTTC. Translation: CASSFRLAGEETQYF.

This clonotype appeared many times. The chain recombines TRBV27 with TRBJ2-7; D is perhaps TRBD1 (6 bases). This CDR3 has 14 amino acids. Trimming stripped 6 bases from V and 1 base from J, with 13 bases between. Germline V gene data show CDR1 as MNHEY and CDR2 as SMNVEV (reference sequence). The CDR3 reads CASSRRDTSYEQYF. CDR3 bases: TGTGCCAGCAGCCGCAGGGACACATCCTACGAGCAGTACTTC.

On this clonotype: Germline is not matched at one junction end, which may reflect a read error. The rearrangement links TRBV29-1 to TRBJ1-1; TRBD1 matches 7 bases. The CDR3 loop spans 16 amino acids. In germline, CDR1 is SQVTM, CDR2 ANQGSEA. The CDR3 nucleotides read TGCAGCGTTGAAGATGGGAGGGGGCGGCTGAAGACTGAAGCTTTCTTT. It yields the protein CSVEDGRGRLKTEAFF.

This clonotype was found many times. The chain combines TRBV3-1 with TRBJ2-7; D is unresolved. Germline values: CDR1 LGHDT, CDR2 YNNKEL (reference sequence). V lost 1 base to trimming and J lost 3 bases, with 10 bases between them. This CDR3 contains 14 residues. CDR3 amino acids: CASSQVKDGYEQYF. Here the CDR3 DNA reads TGTGCCAGCAGCCAAGTGAAAGATGGCTACGAGCAGTACTTC.

In its sample, this clonotype was seen a few times. CDR3 sequence reads: CASSLGTGRSANEKLFF. The DNA for the CDR3 is TGTGCCAGCAGCCTGGGGACAGGCCGTTCAGCTAATGAAAAACTGTTTTTT. The J gene is TRBJ1-4, the V gene TRBV5-8; 8 positions agree with TRBD1. The CDR3 is 17 residues long. Germline V gives CDR1 SGHTS, CDR2 YDEGEE. The J segment lost 3 bases and the V segment lost 4 bases, leaving 11 bases of the junction unmatched. Full variable domain (rest looked up from reference TRBV5-8 and TRBJ1-4): EAGVTQSPTHLIKTRGQQATLRCSPISGHTSVYWYQQALGLGLQFLLWYDEGEERNRGNFPPRFSGRQFPNYSSELNVNALELEDSALYLCASSLGTGRSANEKLFFGSGTQLSVL.

V gene TRBV20-1 combines with J gene TRBJ2-1; 8 bases match TRBD2. The CDR3 is 15 residues long. In germline, CDR1 is DFQATT, CDR2 SNEGSKA (reference sequence). The V segment lost 1 base and the J segment 6 bases; nucleotides outside the gene matches: 8. CDR3 nucleotide sequence: TGCAGTGCTAGAGGGAGGGGACTAGTGGCCAATGAGCAGTTCTTC. This encodes CSARGRGLVANEQFF.

This clonotype was counted at least ten times. The chain recombines TRBV20-1 with TRBJ1-5; 7 bases fit TRBD1. With V trimmed by 5 bases and J by 1 base, 2 bases remained unmatched. Germline CDR1 DFQATT, CDR2 SNEGSKA (reference sequence). The CDR3 runs 13 residues. CDR3 region: CSASDRSNQPQHF. DNA of the CDR3: TGCAGTGCTTCGGACAGGAGCAATCAGCCCCAGCATTTT.

This clonotype was seen only a few times. The chain combines TRBV29-1 with TRBJ1-6; possible D gene TRBD1, 6 bases. V was pared by 5 bases and J by 7 bases, with 15 bases between. Germline CDR1 SQVTM, CDR2 ANQGSEA. CDR3 length equals 14 residues. The CDR3 sequence is CSVRETGRNSPLHF. Here the CDR3 DNA reads TGCAGCGTTCGGGAGACAGGCCGGAATTCACCCCTCCACTTT.

This clonotype was seen only a few times. The V gene is TRBV27, the J gene TRBJ2-1; D is undetermined. Germline CDR1 MNHEY, CDR2 SMNVEV (reference sequence). V dropped 10 bases and J dropped 0 bases, with 13 bases sitting between them. This CDR3 contains 14 residues. CDR3: CATSVRSSYNEQFF. Written as DNA, the CDR3 is TGTGCCACCTCCGTAAGGAGCTCCTACAATGAGCAGTTCTTC.